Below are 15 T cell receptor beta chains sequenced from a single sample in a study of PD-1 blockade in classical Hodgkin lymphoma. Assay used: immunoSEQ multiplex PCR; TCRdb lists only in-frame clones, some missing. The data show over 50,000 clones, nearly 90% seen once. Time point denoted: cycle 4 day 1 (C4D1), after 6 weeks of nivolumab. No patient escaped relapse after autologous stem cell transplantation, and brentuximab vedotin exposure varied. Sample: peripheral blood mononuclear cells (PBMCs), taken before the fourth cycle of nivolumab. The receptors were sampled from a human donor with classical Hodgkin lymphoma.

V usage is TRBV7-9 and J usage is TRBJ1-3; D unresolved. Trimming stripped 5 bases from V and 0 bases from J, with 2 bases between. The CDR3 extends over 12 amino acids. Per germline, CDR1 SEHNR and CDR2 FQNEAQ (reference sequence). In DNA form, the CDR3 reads TGTGCCAGCAGCCCCTCTGGAAACACCATATATTTT. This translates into CASSPSGNTIYF.

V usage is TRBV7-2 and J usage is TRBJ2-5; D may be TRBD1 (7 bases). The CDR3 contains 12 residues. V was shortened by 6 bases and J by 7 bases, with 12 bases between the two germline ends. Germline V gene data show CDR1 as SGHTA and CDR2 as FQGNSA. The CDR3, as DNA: TGTGCCAGCAGGTCAGGGGGGTCGACCCAGTACTTC. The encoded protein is CASRSGGSTQYF. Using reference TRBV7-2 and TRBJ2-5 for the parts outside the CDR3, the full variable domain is GAGVSQSPSNKVTEKGKDVELRCDPISGHTALYWYRQSLGQGLEFLIYFQGNSAPDKSGLPSDRFSAERTGGSVSTLTIQRTQQEDSAVYLCASRSGGSTQYFGPGTRLLVL.

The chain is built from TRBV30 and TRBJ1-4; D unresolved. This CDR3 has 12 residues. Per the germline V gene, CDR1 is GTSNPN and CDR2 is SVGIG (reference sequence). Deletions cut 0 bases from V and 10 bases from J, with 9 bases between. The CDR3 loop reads CAWSVRVGKLFF. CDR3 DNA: TGTGCCTGGAGTGTACGAGTGGGAAAACTGTTTTTT.

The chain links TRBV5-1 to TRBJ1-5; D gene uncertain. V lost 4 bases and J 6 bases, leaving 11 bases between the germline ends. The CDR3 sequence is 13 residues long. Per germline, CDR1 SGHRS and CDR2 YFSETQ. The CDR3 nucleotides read TGCGCCAGCAGCCCCGGGGTCGTTCAGCCCCAGCATTTT. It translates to CASSPGVVQPQHF.

The CDR3 loop is CASNKAGSTDTQYF. In DNA, the CDR3 is TGCGCCAGCAACAAAGCGGGAAGCACAGATACGCAGTATTTT. The chain recombines TRBV5-1 with TRBJ2-3, with 7 bases matching TRBD2. V shed 6 bases and J 0 bases; nucleotides not matched to a gene: 4. This CDR3 is built from 14 residues. Germline lookup yields CDR1 SGHRS and CDR2 YFSETQ.

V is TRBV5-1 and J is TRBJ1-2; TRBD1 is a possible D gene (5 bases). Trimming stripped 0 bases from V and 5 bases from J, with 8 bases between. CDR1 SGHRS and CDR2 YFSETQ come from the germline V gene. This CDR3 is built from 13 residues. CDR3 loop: CASSLGGAYGYTF. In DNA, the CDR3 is TGCGCCAGCAGCTTGGGGGGCGCTTATGGCTACACCTTC.

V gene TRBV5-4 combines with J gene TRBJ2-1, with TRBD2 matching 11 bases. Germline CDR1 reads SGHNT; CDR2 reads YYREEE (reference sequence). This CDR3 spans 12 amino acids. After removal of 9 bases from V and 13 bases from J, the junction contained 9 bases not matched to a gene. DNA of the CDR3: TGTGCCACCAAAAGGACTAGCGGGTTACAGTTCTTC. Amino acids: CATKRTSGLQFF.

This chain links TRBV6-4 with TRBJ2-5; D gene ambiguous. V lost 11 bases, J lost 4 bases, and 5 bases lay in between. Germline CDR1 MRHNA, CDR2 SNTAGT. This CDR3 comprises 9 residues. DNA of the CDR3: TGTGCCGGGCCAGAGACCCAGTACTTC. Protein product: CAGPETQYF.

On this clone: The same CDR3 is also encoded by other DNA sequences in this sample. The CDR3 is CASSPGGTDTQYF. The CDR3 DNA reads TGTGCCAGCTCACCTGGGGGGACAGATACGCAGTATTTT. The chain uses TRBV18 and TRBJ2-3, with D possibly TRBD2 on 6 matching bases. V gave up 3 bases and J gave up 3 bases, with 7 bases separating them. The CDR3 loop spans 13 amino acids. Germline-derived CDR1 and CDR2 are KGHSH and LQKENI.

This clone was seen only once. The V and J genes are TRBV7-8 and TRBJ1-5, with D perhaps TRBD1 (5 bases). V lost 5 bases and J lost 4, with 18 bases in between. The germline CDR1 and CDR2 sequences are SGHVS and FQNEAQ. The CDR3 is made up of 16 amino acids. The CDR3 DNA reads TGTGCCAGCAGCCCTGGGACGGATACTGGGAATCAGCCCCAGCATTTT. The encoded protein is CASSPGTDTGNQPQHF.

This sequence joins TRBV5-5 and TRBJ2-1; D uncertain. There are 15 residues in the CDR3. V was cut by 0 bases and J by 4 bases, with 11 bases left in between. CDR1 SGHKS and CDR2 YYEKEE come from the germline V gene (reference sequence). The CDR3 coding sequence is TGTGCCAGCAGCTTGGAGGCAGGCTATTACAATGAGCAGTTCTTC. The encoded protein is CASSLEAGYYNEQFF.

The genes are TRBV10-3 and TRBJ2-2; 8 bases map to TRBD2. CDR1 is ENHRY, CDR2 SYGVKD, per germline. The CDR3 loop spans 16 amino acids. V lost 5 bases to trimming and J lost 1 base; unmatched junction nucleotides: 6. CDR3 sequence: CAISTSLAGNTGELFF. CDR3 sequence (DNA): TGTGCCATCAGTACATCCCTAGCGGGGAACACCGGGGAGCTGTTTTTT.

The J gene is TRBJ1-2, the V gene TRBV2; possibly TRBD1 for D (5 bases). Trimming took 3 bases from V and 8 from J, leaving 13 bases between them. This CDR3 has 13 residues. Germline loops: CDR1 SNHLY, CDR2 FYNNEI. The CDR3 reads CASSETREGGYTF. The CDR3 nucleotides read TGTGCCAGCAGTGAGACCCGGGAGGGGGGCTACACCTTC.

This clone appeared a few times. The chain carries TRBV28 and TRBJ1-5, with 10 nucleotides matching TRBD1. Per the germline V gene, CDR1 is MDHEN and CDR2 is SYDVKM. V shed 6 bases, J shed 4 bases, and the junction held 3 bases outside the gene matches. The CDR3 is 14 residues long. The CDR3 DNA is TGTGCCAGCAGCACGGGACAGGGGAATCAGCCCCAGCATTTT. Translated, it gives CASSTGQGNQPQHF.

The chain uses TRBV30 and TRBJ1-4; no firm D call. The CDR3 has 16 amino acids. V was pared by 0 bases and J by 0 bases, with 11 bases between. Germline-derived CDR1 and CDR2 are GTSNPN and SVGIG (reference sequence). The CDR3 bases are TGTGCCTGGAGTGTCCTGGCTAGATCAACTAATGAAAAACTGTTTTTT. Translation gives CAWSVLARSTNEKLFF.